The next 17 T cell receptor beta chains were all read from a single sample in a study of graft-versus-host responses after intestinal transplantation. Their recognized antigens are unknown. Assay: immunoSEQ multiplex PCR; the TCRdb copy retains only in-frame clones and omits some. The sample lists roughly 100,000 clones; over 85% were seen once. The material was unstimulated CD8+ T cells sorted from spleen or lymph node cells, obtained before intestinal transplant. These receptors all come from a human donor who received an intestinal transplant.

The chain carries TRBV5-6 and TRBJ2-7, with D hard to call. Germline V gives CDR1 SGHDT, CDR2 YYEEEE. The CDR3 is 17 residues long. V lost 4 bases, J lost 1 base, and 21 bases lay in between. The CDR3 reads CASSLRLSGSRSYEQYF. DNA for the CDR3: TGTGCCAGCAGCCTGAGACTGTCGGGCTCTAGGTCCTACGAGCAGTACTTC.

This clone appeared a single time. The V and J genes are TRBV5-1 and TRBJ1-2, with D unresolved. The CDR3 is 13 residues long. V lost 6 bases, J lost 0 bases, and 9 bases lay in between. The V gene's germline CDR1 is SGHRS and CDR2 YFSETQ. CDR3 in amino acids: CASNVGSNYGYTF. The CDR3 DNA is TGCGCCAGCAACGTCGGCTCTAACTATGGCTACACCTTC.

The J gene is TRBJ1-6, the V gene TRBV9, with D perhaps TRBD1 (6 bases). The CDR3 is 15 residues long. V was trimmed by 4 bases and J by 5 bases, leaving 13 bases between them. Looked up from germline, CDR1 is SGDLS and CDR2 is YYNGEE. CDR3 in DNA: TGTGCCAGCAGCCCCCGGGGGCCGCATAATTCACCCCTCCACTTT. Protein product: CASSPRGPHNSPLHF.

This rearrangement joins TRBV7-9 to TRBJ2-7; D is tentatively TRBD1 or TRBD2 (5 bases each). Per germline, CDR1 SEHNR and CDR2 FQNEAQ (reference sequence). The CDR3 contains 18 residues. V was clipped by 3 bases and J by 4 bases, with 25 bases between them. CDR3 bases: TGTGCCAGCAGCTTCGGGTGGTCCAGGGATAATCGGGGTTACGAGCAGTACTTC. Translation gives CASSFGWSRDNRGYEQYF.

The CDR3 loop is CASSPESSQQPQHF. The CDR3, as DNA: TGTGCCAGCAGCCCCGAGAGCTCTCAACAGCCCCAGCATTTT. This rearrangement joins TRBV2 to TRBJ1-5; D not resolved. With 6 bases removed from V and 7 bases from J, the gap between germline ends came to 16 bases. Germline values: CDR1 SNHLY, CDR2 FYNNEI. There are 14 residues in the CDR3.

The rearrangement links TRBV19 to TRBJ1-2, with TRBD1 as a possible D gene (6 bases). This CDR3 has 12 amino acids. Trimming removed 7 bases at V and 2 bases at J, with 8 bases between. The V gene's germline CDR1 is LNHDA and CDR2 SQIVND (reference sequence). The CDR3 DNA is TGTGCCAGTATGGGGACAAACTATGGCTACACCTTC. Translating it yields CASMGTNYGYTF.

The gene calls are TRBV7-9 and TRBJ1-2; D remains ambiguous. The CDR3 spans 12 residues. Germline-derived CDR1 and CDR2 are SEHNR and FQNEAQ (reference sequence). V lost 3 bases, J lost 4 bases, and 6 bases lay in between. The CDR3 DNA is TGTGCCAGCAGCTTGCGGGGCTATGGCTACACCTTC. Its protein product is CASSLRGYGYTF.

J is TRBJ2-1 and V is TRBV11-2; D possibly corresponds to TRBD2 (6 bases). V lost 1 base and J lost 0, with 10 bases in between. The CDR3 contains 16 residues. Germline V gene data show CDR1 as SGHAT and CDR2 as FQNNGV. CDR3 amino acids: CASSLGAGFSYNEQFF. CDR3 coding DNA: TGTGCCAGCAGCTTAGGGGCGGGGTTCTCCTACAATGAGCAGTTCTTC.

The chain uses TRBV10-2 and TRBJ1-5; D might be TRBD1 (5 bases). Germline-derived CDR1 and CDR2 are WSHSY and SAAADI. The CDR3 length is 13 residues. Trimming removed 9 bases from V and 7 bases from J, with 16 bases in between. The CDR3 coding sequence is TGCGCCAGTTCCAGGGTGAAATGGCAGCCCCAGCATTTT. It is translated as CASSRVKWQPQHF.

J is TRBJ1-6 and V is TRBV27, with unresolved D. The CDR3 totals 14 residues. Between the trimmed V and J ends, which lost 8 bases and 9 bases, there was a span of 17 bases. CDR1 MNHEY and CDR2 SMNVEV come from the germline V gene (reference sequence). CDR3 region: CASGLKGAPSPLHF. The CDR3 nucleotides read TGTGCCAGCGGACTAAAGGGCGCCCCTTCACCCCTCCACTTT.

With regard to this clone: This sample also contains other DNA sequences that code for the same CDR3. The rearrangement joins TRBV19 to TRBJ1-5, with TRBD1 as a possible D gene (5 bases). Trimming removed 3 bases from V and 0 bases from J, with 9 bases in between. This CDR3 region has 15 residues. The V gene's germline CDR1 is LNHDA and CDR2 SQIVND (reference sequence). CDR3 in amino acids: CASSIGTYSNQPQHF. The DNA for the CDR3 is TGTGCCAGTAGTATTGGGACCTATAGCAATCAGCCCCAGCATTTT. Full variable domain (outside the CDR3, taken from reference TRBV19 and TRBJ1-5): DGGITQSPKYLFRKEGQNVTLSCEQNLNHDAMYWYRQDPGQGLRLIYYSQIVNDFQKGDIAEGYSVSREKKESFPLTVTSAQKNPTAFYLCASSIGTYSNQPQHFGDGTRLSIL.

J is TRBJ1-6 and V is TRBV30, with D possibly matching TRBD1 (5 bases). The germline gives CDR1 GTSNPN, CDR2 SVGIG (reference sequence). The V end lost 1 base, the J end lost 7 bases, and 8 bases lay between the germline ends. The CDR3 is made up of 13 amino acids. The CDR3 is CAWSAGSNSPLHF. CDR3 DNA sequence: TGTGCCTGGAGTGCAGGGAGCAATTCACCCCTCCACTTT.

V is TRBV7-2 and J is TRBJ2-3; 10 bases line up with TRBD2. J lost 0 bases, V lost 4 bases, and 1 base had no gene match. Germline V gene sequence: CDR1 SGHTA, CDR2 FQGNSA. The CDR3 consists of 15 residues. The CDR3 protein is CASSWTSGSTDTQYF. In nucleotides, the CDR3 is TGTGCCAGCAGCTGGACTAGCGGTAGCACAGATACGCAGTATTTT.

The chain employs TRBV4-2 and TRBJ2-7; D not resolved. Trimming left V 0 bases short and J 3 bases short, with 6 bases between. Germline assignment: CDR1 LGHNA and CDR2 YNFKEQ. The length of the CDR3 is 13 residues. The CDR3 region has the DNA TGTGCCAGCAGCCAAGAGGCAGTCTACGAGCAGTACTTC. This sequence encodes CASSQEAVYEQYF.

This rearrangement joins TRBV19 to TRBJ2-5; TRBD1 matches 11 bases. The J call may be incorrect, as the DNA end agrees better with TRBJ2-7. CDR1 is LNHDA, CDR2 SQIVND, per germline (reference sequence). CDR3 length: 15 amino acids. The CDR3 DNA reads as TGTGCCAGTAGTTCACCGGGACAGGGGGTGGGCGAGCAGTACTTC. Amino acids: CASSSPGQGVGEQYF.

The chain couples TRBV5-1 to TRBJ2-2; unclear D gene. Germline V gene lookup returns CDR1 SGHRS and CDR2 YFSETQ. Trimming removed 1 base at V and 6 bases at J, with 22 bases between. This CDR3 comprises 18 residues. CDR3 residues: CASSLLPLSDLLPGELFF. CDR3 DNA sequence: TGCGCCAGCAGCTTGTTGCCTCTCTCAGATCTTCTGCCCGGGGAGCTGTTTTTT.

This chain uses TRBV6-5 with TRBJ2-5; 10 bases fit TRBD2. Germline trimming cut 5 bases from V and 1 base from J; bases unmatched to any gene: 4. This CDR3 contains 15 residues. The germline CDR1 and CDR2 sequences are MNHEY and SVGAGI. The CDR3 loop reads CASSASGGAQETQYF. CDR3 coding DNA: TGTGCCAGCAGTGCAAGCGGGGGGGCCCAAGAGACCCAGTACTTC.